This T cell receptor (beta chain) appears in the sequencing data of a study of blood T cell repertoires in COVID-19. Study at large: T cells, B-cell-depleted T cells, or PBMCs provided the cDNA or gDNA that served as material.

Seattle participants joined during active infection and were tracked over time. In germline, CDR1 is SQVTM, CDR2 ANQGSEA. The ends lost 5 bases at V and 4 bases at J; junction bases unmatched: 7. The CDR3 runs 14 residues. Clones were read by immunoSEQ multiplex PCR, and TCRdb kept only the in-frame ones, dropping some. The table has hundreds of thousands of clones, 89% seen once; the top ten hold 0.75% to 0.9%. The TCR originated in a man between 18 and 35 years old with COVID-19, enrolled during active disease. The chain employs TRBV29-1 and TRBJ1-2; 10 nucleotides match TRBD1. The sequenced sample was peripheral blood. The chain's CDR3 is CSVPGQGRSYGYTF. CDR3 nucleotide sequence: TGCAGCGTTCCGGGACAGGGGAGGTCCTATGGCTACACCTTC.